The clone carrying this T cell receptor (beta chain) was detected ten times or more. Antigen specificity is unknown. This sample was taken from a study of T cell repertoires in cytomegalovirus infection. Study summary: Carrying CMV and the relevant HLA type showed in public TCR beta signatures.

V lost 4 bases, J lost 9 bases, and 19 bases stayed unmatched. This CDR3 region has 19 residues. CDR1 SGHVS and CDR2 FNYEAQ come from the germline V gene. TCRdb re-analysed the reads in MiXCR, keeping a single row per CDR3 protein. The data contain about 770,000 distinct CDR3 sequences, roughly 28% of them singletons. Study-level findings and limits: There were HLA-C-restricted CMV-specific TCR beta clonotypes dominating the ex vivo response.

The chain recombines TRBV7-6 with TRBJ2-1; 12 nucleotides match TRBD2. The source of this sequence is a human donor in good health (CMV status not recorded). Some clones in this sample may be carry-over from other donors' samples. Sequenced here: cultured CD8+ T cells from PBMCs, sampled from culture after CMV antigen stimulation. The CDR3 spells CASSSQLAGGRLKWVEQFF. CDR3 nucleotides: TGTGCCAGCAGCTCGCAACTAGCGGGGGGCCGGTTAAAGTGGGTTGAGCAGTTCTTC.